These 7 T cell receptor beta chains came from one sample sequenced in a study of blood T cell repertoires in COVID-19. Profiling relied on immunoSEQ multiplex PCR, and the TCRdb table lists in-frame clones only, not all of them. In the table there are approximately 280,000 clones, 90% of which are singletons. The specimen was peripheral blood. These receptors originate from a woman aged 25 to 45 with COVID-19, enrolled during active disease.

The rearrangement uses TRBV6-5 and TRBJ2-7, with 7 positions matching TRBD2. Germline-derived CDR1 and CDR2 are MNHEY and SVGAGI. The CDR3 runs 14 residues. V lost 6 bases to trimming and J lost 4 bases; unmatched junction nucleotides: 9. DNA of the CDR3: TGTGCCAGCAGGGGGGGGGTTCCCCCTTACGAGCAGTACTTC. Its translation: CASRGGVPPYEQYF.

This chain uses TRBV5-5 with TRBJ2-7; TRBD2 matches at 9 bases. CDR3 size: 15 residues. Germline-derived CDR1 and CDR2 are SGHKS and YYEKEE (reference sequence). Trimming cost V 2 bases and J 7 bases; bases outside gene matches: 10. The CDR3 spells CASSFLLAGVREQYF. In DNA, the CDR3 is TGTGCCAGCAGCTTTCTGTTAGCGGGAGTTAGGGAGCAGTACTTC.

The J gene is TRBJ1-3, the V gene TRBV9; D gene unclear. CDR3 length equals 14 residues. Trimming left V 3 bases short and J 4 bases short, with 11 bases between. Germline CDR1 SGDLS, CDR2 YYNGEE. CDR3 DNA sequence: TGTGCCAGCAGCGCCTCAGTTTCAGGAAACACCATATATTTT. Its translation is CASSASVSGNTIYF.

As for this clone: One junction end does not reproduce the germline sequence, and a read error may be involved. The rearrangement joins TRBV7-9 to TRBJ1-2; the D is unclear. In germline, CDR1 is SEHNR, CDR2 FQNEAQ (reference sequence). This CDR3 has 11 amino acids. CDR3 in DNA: TGTGCCAGCAGTTTTGGGCCTAATATAGGCTTC. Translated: CASSFGPNIGF. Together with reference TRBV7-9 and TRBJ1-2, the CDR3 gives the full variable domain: DTGVSQNPRHKITKRGQNVTFRCDPISEHNRLYWYRQTLGQGPEFLTYFQNEAQLEKSRLLSDRFSAERPKGSFSTLEIQRTEQGDSAMYLCASSFGPNIGFGSGTRLTVV.

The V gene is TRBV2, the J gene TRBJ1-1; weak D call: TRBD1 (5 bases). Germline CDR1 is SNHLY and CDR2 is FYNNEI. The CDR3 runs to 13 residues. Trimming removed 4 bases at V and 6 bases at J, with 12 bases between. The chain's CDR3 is CASSGRWGAEAFF. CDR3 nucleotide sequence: TGTGCCAGCAGTGGCCGTTGGGGGGCTGAAGCTTTCTTT. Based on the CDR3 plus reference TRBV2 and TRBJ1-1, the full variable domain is EPEVTQTPSHQVTQMGQEVILRCVPISNHLYFYWYRQILGQKVEFLVSFYNNEISEKSEIFDDQFSVERPDGSNFTLKIRSTKLEDSAMYFCASSGRWGAEAFFGQGTRLTVV.

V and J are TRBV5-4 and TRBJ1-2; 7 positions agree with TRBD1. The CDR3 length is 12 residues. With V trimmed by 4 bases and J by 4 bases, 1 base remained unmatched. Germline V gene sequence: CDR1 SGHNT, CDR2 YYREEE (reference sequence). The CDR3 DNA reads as TGTGCCAGCAGCAGGACAGGCTATGGCTACACCTTC. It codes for CASSRTGYGYTF.

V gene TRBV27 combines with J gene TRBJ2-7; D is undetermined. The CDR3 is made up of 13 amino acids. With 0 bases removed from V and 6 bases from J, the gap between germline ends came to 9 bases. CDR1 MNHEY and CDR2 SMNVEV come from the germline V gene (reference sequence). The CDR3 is CASSLSSSGEQYF. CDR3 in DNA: TGTGCCAGCAGTTTATCGTCGTCAGGCGAGCAGTACTTC.